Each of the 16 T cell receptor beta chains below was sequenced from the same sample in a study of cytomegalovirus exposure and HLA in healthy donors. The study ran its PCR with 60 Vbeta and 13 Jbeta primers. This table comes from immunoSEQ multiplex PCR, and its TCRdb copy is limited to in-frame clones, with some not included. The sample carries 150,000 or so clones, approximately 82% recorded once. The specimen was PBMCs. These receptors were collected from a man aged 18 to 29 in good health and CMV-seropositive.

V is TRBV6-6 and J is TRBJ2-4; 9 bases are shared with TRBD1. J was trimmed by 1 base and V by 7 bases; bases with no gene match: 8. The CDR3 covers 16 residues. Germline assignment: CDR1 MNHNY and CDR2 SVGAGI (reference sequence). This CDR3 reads CASNRDRERAKNIQYF. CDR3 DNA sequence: TGTGCCAGCAACCGGGACAGGGAACGCGCCAAAAACATTCAGTACTTC.

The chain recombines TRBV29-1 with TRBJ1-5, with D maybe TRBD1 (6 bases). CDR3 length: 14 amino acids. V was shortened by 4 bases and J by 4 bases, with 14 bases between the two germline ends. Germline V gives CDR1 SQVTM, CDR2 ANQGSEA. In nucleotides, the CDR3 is TGCAGCGTTGCGGTGGGGGCTGGTAATCAGCCCCAGCATTTT. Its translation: CSVAVGAGNQPQHF. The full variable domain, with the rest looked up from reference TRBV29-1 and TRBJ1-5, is SAVISQKPSRDICQRGTSLTIQCQVDSQVTMMFWYRQQPGQSLTLIATANQGSEATYESGFVIDKFPISRPNLTFSTLTVSNMSPEDSSIYLCSVAVGAGNQPQHFGDGTRLSIL.

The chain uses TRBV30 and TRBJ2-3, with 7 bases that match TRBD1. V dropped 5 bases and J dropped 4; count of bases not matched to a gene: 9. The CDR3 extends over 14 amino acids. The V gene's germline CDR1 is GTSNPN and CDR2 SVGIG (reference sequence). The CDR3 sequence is CAWRQGIGADTQYF. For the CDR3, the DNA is TGTGCCTGGCGACAGGGAATAGGGGCAGATACGCAGTATTTT. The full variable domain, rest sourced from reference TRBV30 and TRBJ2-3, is SQTIHQWPATLVQPVGSPLSLECTVEGTSNPNLYWYRQAAGRGLQLLFYSVGIGQISSEVPQNLSASRPQDRQFILSSKKLLLSDSGFYLCAWRQGIGADTQYFGPGTRLTVL.

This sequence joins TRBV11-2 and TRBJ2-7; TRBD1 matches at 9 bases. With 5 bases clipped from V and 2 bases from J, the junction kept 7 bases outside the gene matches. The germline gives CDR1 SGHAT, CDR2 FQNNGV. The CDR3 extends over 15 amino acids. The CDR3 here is CASSIGQGRTYEQYF. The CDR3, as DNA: TGTGCCAGCAGCATAGGACAGGGGCGAACCTACGAGCAGTACTTC.

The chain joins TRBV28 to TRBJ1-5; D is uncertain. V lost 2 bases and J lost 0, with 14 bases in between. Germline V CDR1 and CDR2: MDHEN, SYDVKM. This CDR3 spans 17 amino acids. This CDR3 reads CASSLVDYTSSNQPQHF. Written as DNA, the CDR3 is TGTGCCAGCAGTTTAGTCGATTATACTAGTAGCAATCAGCCCCAGCATTTT.

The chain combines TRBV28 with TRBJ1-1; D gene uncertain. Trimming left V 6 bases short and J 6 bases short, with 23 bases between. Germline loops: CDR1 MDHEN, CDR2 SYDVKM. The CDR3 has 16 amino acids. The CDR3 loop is CASRVEHLPTSAEAFF. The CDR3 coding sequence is TGTGCCAGCAGGGTCGAGCACCTTCCGACGAGCGCTGAAGCTTTCTTT.

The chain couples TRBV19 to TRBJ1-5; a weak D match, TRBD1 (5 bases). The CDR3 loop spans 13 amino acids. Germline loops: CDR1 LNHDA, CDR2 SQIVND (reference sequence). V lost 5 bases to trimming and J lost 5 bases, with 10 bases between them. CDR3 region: CASSVGTHQPQHF. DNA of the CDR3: TGTGCCAGTAGTGTGGGGACTCATCAGCCCCAGCATTTT.

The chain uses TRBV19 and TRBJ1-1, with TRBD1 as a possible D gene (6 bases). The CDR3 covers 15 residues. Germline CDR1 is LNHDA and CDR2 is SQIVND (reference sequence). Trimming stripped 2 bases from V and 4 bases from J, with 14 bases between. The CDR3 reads CASSIYGGAGTEAFF. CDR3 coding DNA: TGTGCCAGTAGTATATATGGGGGCGCAGGCACTGAAGCTTTCTTT.

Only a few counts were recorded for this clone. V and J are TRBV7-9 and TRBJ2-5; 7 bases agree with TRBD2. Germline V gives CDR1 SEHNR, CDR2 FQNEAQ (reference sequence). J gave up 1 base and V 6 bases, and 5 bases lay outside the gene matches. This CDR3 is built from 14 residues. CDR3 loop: CASSPGTTQETQYF. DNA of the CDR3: TGTGCCAGCAGTCCCGGGACTACCCAAGAGACCCAGTACTTC.

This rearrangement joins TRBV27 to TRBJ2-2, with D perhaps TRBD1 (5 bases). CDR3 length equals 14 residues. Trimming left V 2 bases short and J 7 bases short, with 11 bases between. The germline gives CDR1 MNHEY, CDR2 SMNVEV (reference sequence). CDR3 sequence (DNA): TGTGCCAGCAGTTTACAAGGGGCGATCGGGGAGCTGTTTTTT. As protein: CASSLQGAIGELFF.

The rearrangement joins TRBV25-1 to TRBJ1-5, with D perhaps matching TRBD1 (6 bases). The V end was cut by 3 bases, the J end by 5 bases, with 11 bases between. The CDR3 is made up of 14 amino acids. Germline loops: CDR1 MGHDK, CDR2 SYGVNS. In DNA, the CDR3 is TGTGCCAGCAGTGAGGCAGGGGCCTATCAGCCCCAGCATTTT. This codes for CASSEAGAYQPQHF.

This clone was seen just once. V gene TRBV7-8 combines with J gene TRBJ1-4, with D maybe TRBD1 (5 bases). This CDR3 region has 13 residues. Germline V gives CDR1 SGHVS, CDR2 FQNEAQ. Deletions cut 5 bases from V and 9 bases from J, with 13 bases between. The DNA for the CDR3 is TGTGCCAGCAGCGGACAATATCAGCAAAAACTGTTTTTT. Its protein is CASSGQYQQKLFF.

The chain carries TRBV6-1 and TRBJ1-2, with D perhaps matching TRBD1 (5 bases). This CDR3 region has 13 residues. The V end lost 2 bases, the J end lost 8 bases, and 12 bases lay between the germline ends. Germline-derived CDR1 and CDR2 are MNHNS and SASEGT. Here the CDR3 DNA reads TGTGCCAGCAGTGAATTGGGGGGATACGGCTACACCTTC. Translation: CASSELGGYGYTF.

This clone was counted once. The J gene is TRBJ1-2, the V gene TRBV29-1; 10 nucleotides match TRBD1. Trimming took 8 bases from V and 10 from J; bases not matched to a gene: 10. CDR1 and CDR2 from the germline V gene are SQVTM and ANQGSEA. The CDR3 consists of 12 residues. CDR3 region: CSYGTGVRDYTF. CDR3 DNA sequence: TGCAGCTACGGGACAGGGGTTCGGGACTACACCTTC.

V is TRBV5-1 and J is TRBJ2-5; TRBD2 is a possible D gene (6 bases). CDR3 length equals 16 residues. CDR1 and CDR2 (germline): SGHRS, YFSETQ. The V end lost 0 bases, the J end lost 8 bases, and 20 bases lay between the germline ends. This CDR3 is CASSLGPGLNVGTQYF. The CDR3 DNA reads TGCGCCAGCAGCTTGGGCCCGGGACTTAACGTGGGTACCCAGTACTTC. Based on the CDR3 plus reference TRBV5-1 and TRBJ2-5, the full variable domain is KAGVTQTPRYLIKTRGQQVTLSCSPISGHRSVSWYQQTPGQGLQFLFEYFSETQRNKGNFPGRFSGRQFSNSRSEMNVSTLELGDSALYLCASSLGPGLNVGTQYFGPGTRLLVL.

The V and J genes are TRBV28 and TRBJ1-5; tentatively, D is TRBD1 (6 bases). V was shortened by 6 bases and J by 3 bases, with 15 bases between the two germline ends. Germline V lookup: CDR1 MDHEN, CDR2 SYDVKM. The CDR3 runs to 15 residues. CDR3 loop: CASRQWGLDNQPQHF. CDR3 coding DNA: TGTGCCAGCAGACAGTGGGGGCTAGACAATCAGCCCCAGCATTTT. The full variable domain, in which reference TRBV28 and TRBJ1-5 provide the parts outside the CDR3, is DVKVTQSSRYLVKRTGEKVFLECVQDMDHENMFWYRQDPGLGLRLIYFSYDVKMKEKGDIPEGYSVSREKKERFSLILESASTNQTSMYLCASRQWGLDNQPQHFGDGTRLSIL.